These 16 T cell receptor beta chains were sequenced from one sample in a study of post-analysis software for immune sequencing data (dated by TCRdb to the mid-2010s). The study at large found these results: Patients showed significantly higher frequencies than controls for a handful of TRBV segments, among them TRBV5-6, TRBV5-1 and TRBV20-1.

Library generation was performed with PCR. TCRdb names Illumina HiSeq 2500 as the instrument used. To reduce PCR and sequencing biases, unique molecular identifiers were built into the TCR beta cDNA libraries. The public reads were run again by TCRdb, first through fastp at Q25 and then through MiXCR, and only productive beta chains were kept. Identical CDR3 proteins give one entry, which carries the most common genes and DNA. This sample lists fewer than 550,000 distinct CDR3 sequences; about a third were detected once. Approximately 5.4% of the sample is in the top ten clones. No antigens are known for them. The specimen was blood. The source of these receptors is a girl under 18 with multiple sclerosis.

The CDR3 coding sequence is TGTGCCAGCAGTTTCCTACATTCACCCCTCCACTTT. Amino acid sequence: CASSFLHSPLHF. The chain couples TRBV12-3 or TRBV12-4 to TRBJ1-6; D is ambiguous. This CDR3 is 12 amino acids long. The V end was cut by 3 bases, the J end by 8 bases, with 5 bases between.

The chain combines TRBV20-1 with TRBJ2-1; 10 bases line up with TRBD2. The CDR3 loop spans 14 amino acids. The V segment lost 5 bases and the J segment 6 bases; nucleotides outside the gene matches: 7. CDR1 is DFQATT and CDR2 is SNEGSKA in the germline V gene (reference sequence). CDR3 bases: TGCAGTGCTGTCGATAGCGGGGGGCCCAATGAGCAGTTCTTC. It specifies CSAVDSGGPNEQFF.

Remarks on this clonotype: A clone one base away is much larger, so this may be a read error. The chain carries TRBV15 and TRBJ2-7; 7 positions agree with TRBD1. The CDR3 is made up of 15 amino acids. Germline-derived CDR1 and CDR2 are LNHNV and YYDKDF (reference sequence). As DNA, the CDR3 is TGTGCCACCAGCACTCGACAGGGTTTTAACTACGAGCAGGACTTC. This translates into CATSTRQGFNYEQDF.

The chain links TRBV14 to TRBJ1-2, with unresolved D. Trimming cost V 0 bases and J 8 bases, with 10 bases left between them. The V gene's germline CDR1 is SGHDN and CDR2 FVKESK. This CDR3 region has 13 residues. CDR3 nucleotide sequence: TGTGCCAGCAGCCAAGAACGTACGGGCGGCTACACCTTC. Protein: CASSQERTGGYTF. Variable domain in full (rest from reference TRBV14 and TRBJ1-2): EAGVTQFPSHSVIEKGQTVTLRCDPISGHDNLYWYRRVMGKEIKFLLHFVKESKQDESGMPNNRFLAERTGGTYSTLKVQPAELEDSGVYFCASSQERTGGYTFGSGTRLTVV.

The J gene is TRBJ1-5, the V gene TRBV20-1; D is unresolved. Trimming stripped 7 bases from V and 0 bases from J, with 7 bases between. The V gene's germline CDR1 is DFQATT and CDR2 SNEGSKA (reference sequence). The CDR3 extends over 12 amino acids. The CDR3 spells CSVLPSNQPQHF. The CDR3 region has the DNA TGCAGTGTCTTGCCTAGCAATCAGCCCCAGCATTTT.

The genes are TRBV20-1 and TRBJ1-6; D is ambiguous. Germline V gives CDR1 DFQATT, CDR2 SNEGSKA (reference sequence). The length of the CDR3 is 11 residues. V lost 3 bases, J lost 8 bases, and 5 bases lay in between. The CDR3 spells CSASMDSPLHF. The CDR3 DNA is TGCAGTGCTAGTATGGATTCACCCCTCCACTTT.

CDR3 sequence reads: CSARGGEINEKLFF. In nucleotides, the CDR3 is TGCAGTGCCCGAGGGGGCGAGATTAATGAAAAACTGTTTTTT. The chain employs TRBV20-1 and TRBJ1-4; 7 positions agree with TRBD1. This CDR3 spans 14 amino acids. The trim removed 6 bases at V and 4 bases at J, leaving 8 bases unmatched. Germline V CDR1 and CDR2: DFQATT, SNEGSKA (reference sequence).

V is TRBV7-2 and J is TRBJ2-1; 8 bases map to TRBD2. This CDR3 region has 17 residues. Trimming cost V 1 base and J 7 bases; bases outside gene matches: 12. Germline CDR1 SGHTA, CDR2 FQGNSA. In DNA, the CDR3 is TGTGCCAGCAGCTTAGTTGGGACTAGTGGGCCGGGTAATGAGCAGTTCTTC. This translates into CASSLVGTSGPGNEQFF.

This clonotype was seen only a few times. The chain links TRBV10-3 to TRBJ1-5, with D possibly being TRBD1 (6 bases). Trimming cost V 8 bases and J 4 bases, with 9 bases left between them. Per the germline V gene, CDR1 is ENHRY and CDR2 is SYGVKD. CDR3 length equals 12 residues. For the CDR3, the DNA is TGTGCCATCGCTGACAGGAATCAGCCCCAGCATTTT. This encodes CAIADRNQPQHF.

This clonotype was counted a few times. V gene TRBV6-5 combines with J gene TRBJ1-5; D ambiguous. The CDR3 has 14 amino acids. The germline gives CDR1 MNHEY, CDR2 SVGAGI. V gave up 2 bases and J gave up 2 bases, with 7 bases separating them. This CDR3 reads CASSYGPGNQPQHF. The CDR3 coding sequence is TGTGCCAGCAGTTACGGACCAGGCAATCAGCCCCAGCATTTT.

The rearrangement links TRBV7-2 to TRBJ1-1; TRBD1 aligns across 8 bases. V lost 1 base and J lost 6; bases outside the gene matches: 4. Germline V lookup: CDR1 SGHTA, CDR2 FQGNSA. The length of the CDR3 is 14 residues. The DNA for the CDR3 is TGTGCCAGCAGCTTAGACAGGGGGGATTCTGAAGCTTTCTTT. Protein sequence: CASSLDRGDSEAFF. Drawing the rest from reference TRBV7-2 and TRBJ1-1, the complete variable domain is GAGVSQSPSNKVTEKGKDVELRCDPISGHTALYWYRQSLGQGLEFLIYFQGNSAPDKSGLPSDRFSAERTGGSVSTLTIQRTQQEDSAVYLCASSLDRGDSEAFFGQGTRLTVV.

As to this clonotype: A much larger clone differs by one base, so this may be a read error. The chain employs TRBV29-1 and TRBJ2-1; D might be TRBD1 or TRBD2, each matching 7 bases. The CDR3 is 14 amino acids. Germline V gives CDR1 SQVTM, CDR2 ANQGSEA. The CDR3 reads CSVEAGGAYNKQFF. The CDR3 DNA sequence: TGCAGCGTTGAAGCAGGGGGGGCCTACAATAAGCAGTTCTTC.

In nucleotides, the CDR3 is TGCGCCAGCAGCCAAGCGCTGGGACAGGGAGATACGCCCCAGCATTTT. Its translation: CASSQALGQGDTPQHF. This chain uses TRBV4-1 with TRBJ1-5, with TRBD1 matching 9 bases. The germline CDR1 and CDR2 sequences are MGHRA and YSYEKL. J was trimmed by 9 bases and V by 1 base; bases with no gene match: 10. This CDR3 spans 16 amino acids.

The V and J genes are TRBV10-3 and TRBJ1-1; D is unclear. Germline assignment: CDR1 ENHRY and CDR2 SYGVKD. The CDR3 extends over 14 amino acids. With 7 bases removed from V and 2 bases from J, the gap between germline ends came to 14 bases. The CDR3 sequence is CAIKRTDGNTEAFF. The CDR3, as DNA: TGTGCCATCAAGCGTACGGACGGCAACACTGAAGCTTTCTTT.

Only a few counts were recorded for this clonotype. V and J are TRBV20-1 and TRBJ2-3; TRBD1 or TRBD2 may be the D gene (5 bases each). The length of the CDR3 is 14 residues. Germline CDR1 is DFQATT and CDR2 is SNEGSKA (reference sequence). The V gene lost 6 bases and the J gene lost 2 bases, with 15 bases spanning the gap. In nucleotides, the CDR3 is TGCAGTGCAAGACTCGGGACCGTCACAGATACGCAGTATTTT. Protein sequence: CSARLGTVTDTQYF.

This chain links TRBV5-1 with TRBJ2-3, with D perhaps matching TRBD1 (6 bases). The germline V and J ends were trimmed by 4 bases and 2 bases, with 14 bases remaining between them. The CDR3 has 15 residues. Germline CDR1 SGHRS, CDR2 YFSETQ. The CDR3 spells CASSPGVTVTDTQYF. CDR3 bases: TGCGCCAGCAGCCCAGGGGTAACCGTCACAGATACGCAGTATTTT.